The 10 T cell receptor beta chains in this list originate from one sample, sequenced in a study of blood T cell repertoires in COVID-19. Profiling relied on immunoSEQ multiplex PCR, and the TCRdb table lists in-frame clones only, not all of them. The sample has 55,000 to 65,000 clones, approximately 80% seen once. What was sequenced was peripheral blood. All receptors derive from a man between 60 and 75 years old with acute or convalescent COVID-19.

The chain is built from TRBV7-2 and TRBJ2-2; D not resolved. The CDR3 length is 14 residues. Germline CDR1 reads SGHTA; CDR2 reads FQGNSA. Trimming removed 6 bases from V and 3 bases from J, with 11 bases in between. The CDR3 is CASSSGLHTGELFF. In DNA form, the CDR3 reads TGTGCCAGCAGTAGTGGTCTACACACCGGGGAGCTGTTTTTT.

The chain joins TRBV28 to TRBJ1-5; 9 bases map to TRBD1. In germline, CDR1 is MDHEN, CDR2 SYDVKM. The ends lost 5 bases at V and 6 bases at J; junction bases unmatched: 5. The CDR3 has 14 residues. The CDR3 spells CASSRDRDTQPQHF. For the CDR3, the DNA is TGTGCCAGCAGTCGGGACAGGGATACTCAGCCCCAGCATTTT.

The genes are TRBV5-5 and TRBJ2-7, with 10 bases fitting TRBD1. The CDR3 consists of 15 residues. V was clipped by 3 bases and J by 4 bases; unmatched bases: 7. Germline CDR1 reads SGHKS; CDR2 reads YYEKEE (reference sequence). CDR3: CASSSRQGAGYEQYF. CDR3 in DNA: TGTGCCAGCAGCTCCAGACAGGGGGCGGGATACGAGCAGTACTTC. Supplemented by reference TRBV5-5 and TRBJ2-7, the full variable domain reads DAGVTQSPTHLIKTRGQQVTLRCSPISGHKSVSWYQQVLGQGPQFIFQYYEKEERGRGNFPDRFSARQFPNYSSELNVNALLLGDSALYLCASSSRQGAGYEQYFGPGTRLTVT.

The J gene is TRBJ1-2, the V gene TRBV5-1; D is unclear. The V gene's germline CDR1 is SGHRS and CDR2 YFSETQ. The CDR3 loop spans 12 amino acids. The V end was cut by 5 bases, the J end by 4 bases, with 9 bases between. The CDR3 protein is CASSLEGYGYTF. Here the CDR3 DNA reads TGCGCCAGCAGTCTGGAGGGCTATGGCTACACCTTC.

About this clone itself: Sequence at one end of the junction differs from germline and may be a read error. The chain has TRBV6-2 or TRBV6-3 and TRBJ1-2; 9 bases fit TRBD1. The CDR3 is 15 amino acids. Germline CDR1 MNHEY, CDR2 SVGEGT. This chain's CDR3 is CASTYPRQGDYGYTF. CDR3 in DNA: TGTGCCAGCACTTACCCGAGACAGGGGGACTATGGCTACACCTTC.

V gene TRBV5-4 combines with J gene TRBJ1-1; 10 nucleotides align to TRBD1. This CDR3 contains 16 residues. V dropped 3 bases and J dropped 1; count of bases not matched to a gene: 6. CDR1 and CDR2 from the germline V gene are SGHNT and YYREEE (reference sequence). The CDR3 protein is CASSSGTGAANTEAFF. In DNA, the CDR3 is TGTGCCAGCAGCTCCGGGACAGGGGCTGCGAACACTGAAGCTTTCTTT.

The genes are TRBV6-6 and TRBJ2-7, with D possibly TRBD2 on 5 matching bases. The germline V and J ends were trimmed by 5 bases and 5 bases, with 13 bases remaining between them. The CDR3 consists of 13 residues. CDR1 is MNHNY, CDR2 SVGAGI, per germline (reference sequence). The CDR3 DNA reads TGTGCCAGCAGTCGGACTTCCGCTAACGAGCAGTACTTC. Its translation is CASSRTSANEQYF.

The V and J genes are TRBV21-1 and TRBJ2-7; TRBD1 is the table's D call and was not checked against the DNA. TRBV21-1 is a listed pseudogene. The CDR3 runs 14 residues. The CDR3 sequence: CASSIDIVSYEQYF. The CDR3 DNA reads as TGTGCCAGCAGCATCGACATTGTCTCCTACGAGCAGTACTTC.

This rearrangement joins TRBV25-1 to TRBJ1-3; the D gene is possibly TRBD1 (6 bases). CDR3 length: 16 residues. V shed 3 bases and J shed 4 bases, with 16 bases lying between them. Germline V lookup: CDR1 MGHDK, CDR2 SYGVNS. CDR3: CASSDPARGAGNTIYF. The CDR3, as DNA: TGTGCCAGCAGTGACCCCGCCAGGGGAGCGGGAAACACCATATATTTT.

This clone was observed a handful of times. The chain carries TRBV18 and TRBJ2-6; tentatively, D is TRBD2 (5 bases). Germline V gene data show CDR1 as KGHSH and CDR2 as LQKENI. This CDR3 spans 17 amino acids. Trimming stripped 8 bases from V and 0 bases from J, with 17 bases between. The CDR3 sequence is CASASSAAPSGANVLTF. The CDR3 DNA follows: TGTGCCAGCGCCTCCTCAGCGGCTCCCTCTGGGGCCAACGTCCTGACTTTC.